The 18 T cell receptor beta chains listed next were all sequenced from one sample in a study of cytomegalovirus exposure and HLA in healthy donors. The PCR was carried out with 60 Vbeta primers and 13 Jbeta primers. The repertoire was sequenced with immunoSEQ multiplex PCR; TCRdb's copy has only in-frame clones and lacks some. The profile shows more than 95,000 clones, roughly a tenth of them singletons. Sequencing input: PBMCs. All receptors come from a young woman in good health and CMV-seropositive.

In the case of this clone: Distinct nucleotide sequences in the sample also encode this CDR3. The chain recombines TRBV9 with TRBJ2-2; 7 nucleotides align to TRBD2. The CDR3 extends over 16 amino acids. CDR1 and CDR2 from the germline V gene are SGDLS and YYNGEE. V was clipped by 0 bases and J by 8 bases; unmatched bases: 10. As DNA, the CDR3 is TGTGCCAGCAGCGTAGCTGGGGGAGGGAAGACTGGGGAGCTGTTTTTT. Amino acid sequence: CASSVAGGGKTGELFF.

The chain carries TRBV30 and TRBJ2-7; 11 bases match TRBD2. The CDR3 spans 15 residues. Germline V gene data show CDR1 as GTSNPN and CDR2 as SVGIG (reference sequence). The J segment lost 0 bases and the V segment lost 5 bases, leaving 6 bases of the junction unmatched. CDR3 nucleotides: TGTGCCTGGGAGACTAGCGGGAAGAGCTCCTACGAGCAGTACTTC. Translation: CAWETSGKSSYEQYF.

This clone was observed a handful of times. V and J are TRBV12-5 and TRBJ2-1, with 11 bases lining up with TRBD2. Unmatched junction bases numbered 8, after V lost 5 bases and J lost 2 bases. CDR3 length equals 17 residues. Germline V CDR1 and CDR2: LGHNT, FRNRAP. This CDR3 is CASGIPGTSGTYNEQFF. CDR3 sequence (DNA): TGTGCTAGTGGTATACCCGGGACTAGCGGCACCTACAATGAGCAGTTCTTC.

This clone came up a few times. V and J are TRBV2 and TRBJ2-4, with 10 bases identical to TRBD1. Per germline, CDR1 SNHLY and CDR2 FYNNEI. Trimming took 8 bases from V and 5 from J; bases not matched to a gene: 3. The CDR3 spans 13 residues. The CDR3 spells CASEGTGENIQYF. DNA of the CDR3: TGTGCCAGCGAAGGGACAGGGGAAAACATTCAGTACTTC.

This clone was observed a few times. The chain links TRBV27 to TRBJ2-1; D might be TRBD1 (6 bases). CDR1 and CDR2 (germline): MNHEY, SMNVEV (reference sequence). V dropped 8 bases and J dropped 0 bases, with 11 bases sitting between them. This CDR3 region has 14 residues. CDR3 bases: TGTGCCAGCCTAGGGGGAAGCTCCTACAATGAGCAGTTCTTC. This sequence encodes CASLGGSSYNEQFF.

This clone was detected only a few times. Here the CDR3 reads CAWGPADRGYGYTF. The CDR3 DNA is TGTGCCTGGGGCCCTGCCGACAGGGGGTATGGCTACACCTTC. The chain is built from TRBV30 and TRBJ1-2; 9 bases are a match to TRBD1. V was clipped by 5 bases and J by 5 bases; unmatched bases: 9. CDR3 length: 14 residues. The germline V gene has CDR1 GTSNPN and CDR2 SVGIG (reference sequence).

V and J are TRBV5-1 and TRBJ2-5, with TRBD2 matching over 8 bases. The CDR3 consists of 15 residues. The ends lost 1 base at V and 5 bases at J; junction bases unmatched: 7. Germline-derived CDR1 and CDR2 are SGHRS and YFSETQ. CDR3 protein: CASSLTPGLVETQYF. The CDR3 DNA is TGCGCCAGCAGCTTGACACCGGGACTAGTGGAGACCCAGTACTTC.

This clone was detected a few times. This chain links TRBV19 with TRBJ1-5, with D unresolved. The CDR3 loop spans 18 amino acids. V was shortened by 7 bases and J by 2 bases, with 24 bases between the two germline ends. Germline V lookup: CDR1 LNHDA, CDR2 SQIVND (reference sequence). The CDR3 here is CASTGYQYPHGGNQPQHF. The CDR3 DNA reads TGTGCCAGTACGGGGTACCAATACCCTCATGGTGGCAATCAGCCCCAGCATTTT.

V is TRBV2 and J is TRBJ2-2, with TRBD1 matching over 11 bases. Germline CDR1 and CDR2: SNHLY and FYNNEI. The trim removed 6 bases at V and 7 bases at J, leaving 4 bases unmatched. This CDR3 is 14 amino acids long. CDR3 in DNA: TGTGCCAGCAGCCGGGACAGGGGGTTCGGGGAGCTGTTTTTT. Residues: CASSRDRGFGELFF. The full variable domain, with the rest looked up from reference TRBV2 and TRBJ2-2, is EPEVTQTPSHQVTQMGQEVILRCVPISNHLYFYWYRQILGQKVEFLVSFYNNEISEKSEIFDDQFSVERPDGSNFTLKIRSTKLEDSAMYFCASSRDRGFGELFFGEGSRLTVL.

The rearrangement links TRBV6-6 to TRBJ1-4; the match to TRBD1 covers 9 bases. Unmatched junction bases numbered 12, after V lost 7 bases and J lost 6 bases. The CDR3 extends over 16 amino acids. CDR1 is MNHNY, CDR2 SVGAGI, per germline (reference sequence). The CDR3 loop reads CASTTSPGTGHEKLFF. The CDR3 DNA follows: TGTGCCAGCACTACCAGCCCTGGGACAGGGCATGAAAAACTGTTTTTT.

This clone was seen a handful of times. This CDR3 is also generated by other DNA sequences in the sample. The chain couples TRBV30 to TRBJ2-1, with 7 bases fitting TRBD2. Losses at the gene ends were 1 base for V and 9 bases for J; bases not matched to a gene: 9. The germline gives CDR1 GTSNPN, CDR2 SVGIG (reference sequence). The CDR3 totals 14 residues. The CDR3 protein is CAWSALSWGGEQFF. The CDR3 region has the DNA TGTGCCTGGAGTGCCTTATCGTGGGGGGGTGAGCAGTTCTTC. The full variable domain, its missing parts supplied by reference TRBV30 and TRBJ2-1, is SQTIHQWPATLVQPVGSPLSLECTVEGTSNPNLYWYRQAAGRGLQLLFYSVGIGQISSEVPQNLSASRPQDRQFILSSKKLLLSDSGFYLCAWSALSWGGEQFFGPGTRLTVL.

This rearrangement joins TRBV6-5 to TRBJ1-4, with TRBD1 as a possible D gene (5 bases). This CDR3 contains 14 residues. The ends were cut back, 5 bases at V and 5 bases at J, with 12 bases in the middle. Germline assignment: CDR1 MNHEY and CDR2 SVGAGI. The CDR3 protein is CASSPLGLNEKLFF. In nucleotides, the CDR3 is TGTGCCAGCAGTCCCCTGGGACTGAATGAAAAACTGTTTTTT.

In this sample, this clone turned up a few times. The V gene is TRBV5-1, the J gene TRBJ1-3; no firm D call. Germline V lookup: CDR1 SGHRS, CDR2 YFSETQ. This CDR3 comprises 15 residues. V was trimmed by 0 bases and J by 2 bases, leaving 9 bases between them. The CDR3 loop is CASSLAGSTGNTIYF. For the CDR3, the DNA is TGCGCCAGCAGCTTGGCCGGGTCAACTGGAAACACCATATATTTT.

The gene calls are TRBV6-4 and TRBJ2-5; D perhaps matches TRBD1 (5 bases). CDR1 is MRHNA and CDR2 is SNTAGT in the germline V gene. CDR3 size: 13 residues. V was cut by 5 bases and J by 5 bases, with 12 bases left in between. CDR3 amino acids: CASSPGMGETQYF. DNA of the CDR3: TGTGCCAGCAGTCCAGGGATGGGGGAGACCCAGTACTTC.

This clone was seen a handful of times. The chain recombines TRBV15 with TRBJ2-1; TRBD2 matches at 16 bases. V gave up 2 bases and J gave up 8 bases; unmatched junction bases: 12. The CDR3 sequence is 19 residues long. Germline V gives CDR1 LNHNV, CDR2 YYDKDF (reference sequence). CDR3 protein: CATSRPGTSGREFIDEQFF. The CDR3 DNA follows: TGTGCCACCAGCAGACCCGGGACTAGCGGGAGGGAATTTATCGATGAGCAGTTCTTC.

This clone has only a few counts. V gene TRBV5-4 combines with J gene TRBJ1-2; D is perhaps TRBD1 (5 bases). Germline V CDR1 and CDR2: SGHNT, YYREEE (reference sequence). V was pared by 4 bases and J by 2 bases, with 12 bases between. The CDR3 is made up of 14 amino acids. The CDR3, as DNA: TGTGCCAGCAGCCGCGGGGCAGCCAACTATGGCTACACCTTC. This sequence encodes CASSRGAANYGYTF.

CDR3 protein: CASSVKRDSEAFF. The DNA for the CDR3 is TGTGCCAGCAGTGTCAAAAGGGACAGTGAAGCTTTCTTT. V usage is TRBV6-5 and J usage is TRBJ1-1, with 7 bases matching TRBD1. Trimming removed 5 bases from V and 7 bases from J; junction bases left unmatched: 7. In germline, CDR1 is MNHEY, CDR2 SVGAGI. The CDR3 runs to 13 residues.

This clone has only a few counts. Here the CDR3 reads CASSSEGGLAGGNEQFF. CDR3 nucleotides: TGTGCCAGCAGCTCCGAGGGGGGACTAGCGGGAGGGAATGAGCAGTTCTTC. The chain recombines TRBV7-9 with TRBJ2-1, with 16 bases matching TRBD2. The CDR3 runs 17 residues. Looked up from germline, CDR1 is SEHNR and CDR2 is FQNEAQ (reference sequence). After removal of 4 bases from V and 7 bases from J, the junction contained 7 bases not matched to a gene.